This section outlines one TCR beta chain sequence together with its context. As processed by the authors: Estimates of nucleated cell counts were drawn from the amplification of reference gene primers. Profiled with immunoSEQ multiplex PCR; TCRdb holds only in-frame clones, not every one. V and J calls and clone size are given by that table; D and trimming were obtained from the DNA. Of some 460,000 clones listed, 87% are singletons. The entry originates in a study of blood T cell repertoires in COVID-19. Study at large: Italy, Spain and the United States were the sources of the convalescent and acute COVID-19 samples.

V was clipped by 4 bases and J by 9 bases, with 4 bases between them. Germline V CDR1 and CDR2: SQVTM, ANQGSEA. The CDR3 contains 9 residues. Assignments of participants to cohorts depended upon their own reported clinical history. Donors of Cohort 3 who recovered were those that had two negative PCRs, clearance, or symptom resolution. The receptor's source is a woman under 30 who had recovered from COVID-19. This rearrangement joins TRBV29-1 to TRBJ2-1; the D is unclear. Specimen: PBMCs or T cells enriched from blood (not recorded which). The CDR3 DNA follows: TGCAGCGTTGGCGCTGAGCAGTTCTTC. It translates to CSVGAEQFF.